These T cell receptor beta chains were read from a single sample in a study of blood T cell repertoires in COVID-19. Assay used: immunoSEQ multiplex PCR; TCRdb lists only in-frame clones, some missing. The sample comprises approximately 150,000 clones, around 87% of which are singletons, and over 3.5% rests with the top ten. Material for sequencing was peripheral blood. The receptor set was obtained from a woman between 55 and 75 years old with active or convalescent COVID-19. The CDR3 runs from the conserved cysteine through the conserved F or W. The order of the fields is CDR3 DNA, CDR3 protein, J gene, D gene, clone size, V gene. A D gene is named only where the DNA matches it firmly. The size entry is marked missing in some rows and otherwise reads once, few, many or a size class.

DNA: TGTGCCAGCAGTTTAGGGGCCCACACTGAAGCTTTCTTT; CDR3: CASSLGAHTEAFF; J: TRBJ1-1; D: NA; size: NA; V: TRBV12-3/TRBV12-4
DNA: TGTGCCAGCCGTCCTGGAGAGCTCTATAATTCACCCCTCCACTTT; CDR3: CASRPGELYNSPLHF; J: TRBJ1-6; D: NA; size: NA; V: TRBV3-1/TRBV3-2
DNA: TGCAGCGCCAGGGGGACTGAAGCTTTCTTT; CDR3: CSARGTEAFF; J: TRBJ1-1; D: TRBD1; size: few; V: TRBV29-1
DNA: TGTGCCAGCAGTCTGGGACAGGGGACCTACAATGAGCAGTTCTTC; CDR3: CASSLGQGTYNEQFF; J: TRBJ2-1; D: TRBD1; size: NA; V: TRBV7-8
DNA: TGTGCCAGCAGCTCCGACGCGGATGGCTACACCTTC; CDR3: CASSSDADGYTF; J: TRBJ1-2; D: NA; size: NA; V: TRBV5-4
DNA: TGTGCCAGCAGCGAGCAGGGTAGCTATGGCTACACCTTC; CDR3: CASSEQGSYGYTF; J: TRBJ1-2; D: NA; size: NA; V: TRBV6-4
DNA: TGTGCCACCACCCGGGGGACCTATGGCTACACCTTC; CDR3: CATTRGTYGYTF; J: TRBJ1-2; D: NA; size: NA; V: TRBV5-6
DNA: TGTGCCAGCAGCTTAGAATTTACTGGAAACACCATATATTTT; CDR3: CASSLEFTGNTIYF; J: TRBJ1-3; D: NA; size: NA; V: TRBV7-2
DNA: TGTGCCAGTAGGGGCGGGACAGCTCTCTATGGCTACACCTTC; CDR3: CASRGGTALYGYTF; J: TRBJ1-2; D: TRBD1; size: NA; V: TRBV19
DNA: TGTGCCAGCAGCTCCCGGACAGGGTTCGAGGAGACCCAGTACTTC; CDR3: CASSSRTGFEETQYF; J: TRBJ2-5; D: TRBD1; size: NA; V: TRBV11-2
DNA: TGCAGCGAATACTCCGGGGATAGCAATCAGCCCCAGCATTTT; CDR3: CSEYSGDSNQPQHF; J: TRBJ1-5; D: NA; size: NA; V: TRBV29-1
DNA: TGTGCCAGCAGCCTGGAAGGGGCACCAGATACGCAGTATTTT; CDR3: CASSLEGAPDTQYF; J: TRBJ2-3; D: NA; size: NA; V: TRBV3-1/TRBV3-2
DNA: TGCGCCAGCAGTCCGACGACTAGCGGGGTGGGCAATGAGCAGTTCTTC; CDR3: CASSPTTSGVGNEQFF; J: TRBJ2-1; D: TRBD2; size: NA; V: TRBV5-1
DNA: TGCGCCAGCAGCCAAGACAGGGGGCCCACAACTAATGAAAAACTGTTTTTT; CDR3: CASSQDRGPTTNEKLFF; J: TRBJ1-4; D: TRBD1; size: once; V: TRBV4-3
DNA: TGTGCCATCAGTGAACGGGGGGGAGCGGCAGATACGCAGTATTTT; CDR3: CAISERGGAADTQYF; J: TRBJ2-3; D: TRBD2; size: NA; V: TRBV10-3
DNA: TGTGCCAGTAGTCCCCAGGCGGGGGCGGATTCACCCCTCCACTTT; CDR3: CASSPQAGADSPLHF; J: TRBJ1-6; D: NA; size: NA; V: TRBV19
DNA: TGTGCCACCAGCAGAGAAGCGGCTAATGAAAAACTGTTTTTT; CDR3: CATSREAANEKLFF; J: TRBJ1-4; D: NA; size: NA; V: TRBV15
DNA: TGTGCCAGCAGTTTAGGGACTAGCCGTACGCAGTATTTT; CDR3: CASSLGTSRTQYF; J: TRBJ2-3; D: TRBD2; size: NA; V: TRBV27
DNA: TGTGCCAGCAGCCAAGCCCGAACGGGACACAACTATGGCTACACCTTC; CDR3: CASSQARTGHNYGYTF; J: TRBJ1-2; D: NA; size: NA; V: TRBV3-1/TRBV3-2
DNA: TGTGCCATCAGTTCCTCCTCGAGGGAGACCCAGTACTTC; CDR3: CAISSSSRETQYF; J: TRBJ2-5; D: NA; size: NA; V: TRBV10-3
DNA: TGTGCCAGCAGCTTATACCGGGACAGGGGGCGACGGAACACTGAAGCTTTCTTT; CDR3: CASSLYRDRGRRNTEAFF; J: TRBJ1-1; D: TRBD1; size: many; V: TRBV7-8
DNA: TGTGCCAGCAGTTATACCGGGGGTCCCTACGAGCAGTACTTC; CDR3: CASSYTGGPYEQYF; J: TRBJ2-7; D: NA; size: NA; V: TRBV6-2/TRBV6-3
DNA: TGCACCAGCAGCCAAGGTGGGACTAGCGGGGGGGCGCCTTATACGCAGTATTTT; CDR3: CTSSQGGTSGGAPYTQYF; J: TRBJ2-3; D: NA; size: NA; V: TRBV1
DNA: TGTGCCAGCAGTCGAAAGGGGGGACAGGGGAGTGAGCAGTTCTTC; CDR3: CASSRKGGQGSEQFF; J: TRBJ2-1; D: TRBD1; size: NA; V: TRBV7-9
DNA: TGTGCCAGCAGCTCCGGGACTAGCGGGGGGTTAGATACGCAGTATTTT; CDR3: CASSSGTSGGLDTQYF; J: TRBJ2-3; D: TRBD2; size: NA; V: TRBV11-2
DNA: TGTGCCAGCTCACCCTCCAGGGGCGATGGCTACACCTTC; CDR3: CASSPSRGDGYTF; J: TRBJ1-2; D: NA; size: NA; V: TRBV18
DNA: TGTGCCAGCAGCTCATATGACACCTATTACGAGCAGTACTTC; CDR3: CASSSYDTYYEQYF; J: TRBJ2-7; D: NA; size: NA; V: TRBV5-6
DNA: TGTGCCAGCAGCTTACTCCTCCCGACAGGGCCAGTTACGCAGTATTTT; CDR3: CASSLLLPTGPVTQYF; J: TRBJ2-3; D: TRBD1; size: NA; V: TRBV11-3
DNA: TGTGCCAGCAGCCAAGTTAACAGGGGGCGCCTCTATGGCTACACCTTC; CDR3: CASSQVNRGRLYGYTF; J: TRBJ1-2; D: TRBD1; size: NA; V: TRBV3-1/TRBV3-2
DNA: TGCGCCAGCAGCTTGGTGGGACAGGGGGCAAACGAGCAGTACTTC; CDR3: CASSLVGQGANEQYF; J: TRBJ2-7; D: TRBD1; size: NA; V: TRBV5-1
DNA: TGTGCCAGCAGCCCTTTCACAGATACGCAGTATTTT; CDR3: CASSPFTDTQYF; J: TRBJ2-3; D: NA; size: NA; V: TRBV16
DNA: TGTGCCAGCAGCTTAAGGGAGCGGGACGAGCAGTACTTC; CDR3: CASSLRERDEQYF; J: TRBJ2-7; D: NA; size: NA; V: TRBV7-2
DNA: TGTGCCAGCAGCCAAGATACGGGTCGGAATGAGCAGTTCTTC; CDR3: CASSQDTGRNEQFF; J: TRBJ2-1; D: NA; size: NA; V: TRBV14
DNA: TGTGCCACCTCGCGGGACTACGAGCAGTACTTC; CDR3: CATSRDYEQYF; J: TRBJ2-7; D: NA; size: NA; V: TRBV18
DNA: TGTGCCAGCAGTCCGGACAGGCCCTATAGGTATTTT; CDR3: CASSPDRPYRYF; J: TRBJ2-3; D: TRBD1; size: NA; V: TRBV12-3/TRBV12-4
DNA: TGTGCCTGGAGTGTCGGAGATACGCAGTATTTT; CDR3: CAWSVGDTQYF; J: TRBJ2-3; D: NA; size: NA; V: TRBV30
DNA: TGTGCCAGCAGCTACGAGGGGGCCCCTTACGAGCAGTACTTC; CDR3: CASSYEGAPYEQYF; J: TRBJ2-7; D: TRBD1; size: NA; V: TRBV5-6
DNA: TGCAGTGCTAGTGTCCTGGGGGGTAACCAAGAGACCCAGTACTTC; CDR3: CSASVLGGNQETQYF; J: TRBJ2-5; D: NA; size: NA; V: TRBV20-1
DNA: TGCGCCAGCAGCTTGCGGCAGGGTGAAGATACGCAGTATTTT; CDR3: CASSLRQGEDTQYF; J: TRBJ2-3; D: NA; size: NA; V: TRBV5-1
DNA: TGCGCCAGCAGCGGAAGCCAGCAACGGGGGGGCCGCGCAGATACGCAGTATTTT; CDR3: CASSGSQQRGGRADTQYF; J: TRBJ2-3; D: TRBD2; size: once; V: TRBV10-1